The 31 T cell receptor beta chains listed next were all sequenced from one sample in a study of T cell repertoires in cytomegalovirus infection. These receptors lack a known antigen. TCRdb passed the reads through MiXCR, listing each CDR3 protein once. The profile covers approximately 590,000 distinct CDR3 sequences, with around two fifths appearing a single time and around 48% taken by the ten largest. The material was cultured PBMCs, obtained from culture after CMV antigen stimulation. The receptors were gathered from a human donor in good health (CMV status not recorded). Some clones in this sample may be carry-over from other donors' samples.

The chain joins TRBV7-8 to TRBJ1-5; D is unclear. V was cut by 4 bases and J by 2 bases, with 18 bases left in between. Germline V CDR1 and CDR2: SGHVS, FQNEAQ. This CDR3 has 17 amino acids. CDR3 residues: CASSSRTAPAGNQPQHF. In DNA form, the CDR3 reads TGTGCCAGCAGCTCGCGTACGGCCCCGGCGGGCAATCAGCCCCAGCATTTT.

This clonotype was recorded a few times. The rearrangement uses TRBV6-2 or TRBV6-3 and TRBJ2-3; 11 bases align to TRBD2. Germline V gene data show CDR1 as MNHEY and CDR2 as SVGEGT. The trim removed 8 bases at V and 2 bases at J, leaving 6 bases unmatched. The length of the CDR3 is 15 residues. CDR3 loop: CASGLAGGDTDTQYF. The CDR3 DNA reads TGTGCCAGCGGCCTAGCGGGAGGAGACACAGATACGCAGTATTTT.

This clonotype was counted a few times. V gene TRBV18 combines with J gene TRBJ1-4; D is ambiguous. V lost 3 bases and J lost 5, with 10 bases in between. CDR1 is KGHSH, CDR2 LQKENI, per germline. The CDR3 is 14 amino acids. CDR3 DNA sequence: TGTGCCAGCTCACCTAGGACTCAAAATGAAAAACTGTTTTTT. It is translated as CASSPRTQNEKLFF.

The chain joins TRBV27 to TRBJ2-7, with 8 bases fitting TRBD2. Unmatched junction bases numbered 9, after V lost 5 bases and J lost 6 bases. The length of the CDR3 is 14 residues. Germline loops: CDR1 MNHEY, CDR2 SMNVEV (reference sequence). CDR3 bases: TGTGCCAGCAGTGCGGGACTAGAGCCTCGCGAGCAGTACTTC. Its translation is CASSAGLEPREQYF.

V is TRBV7-9 and J is TRBJ2-5, with TRBD2 matching over 9 bases. The junction had 3 bases not matched to a gene; V was cut back by 2 bases and J by 5 bases. Germline V gene data show CDR1 as SEHNR and CDR2 as FQNEAQ (reference sequence). The CDR3 totals 14 residues. The CDR3 is CASSLNAGGETQYF. In nucleotides, the CDR3 is TGTGCCAGCAGCTTAAACGCGGGGGGGGAGACCCAGTACTTC.

Only a few counts were recorded for this clonotype. The genes are TRBV11-2 and TRBJ2-1, with a tentative D call TRBD1 (5 bases). Germline V gene lookup returns CDR1 SGHAT and CDR2 FQNNGV. The V and J ends lost 2 bases and 5 bases respectively, with 22 bases between them. The CDR3 loop spans 18 amino acids. This CDR3 reads CASSLFVVRSGMNNEQFF. The CDR3 DNA reads as TGTGCCAGCAGCTTATTTGTTGTGAGGTCAGGGATGAACAATGAGCAGTTCTTC.

The chain uses TRBV9 and TRBJ2-1; weak D call: TRBD2 (6 bases). CDR1 and CDR2 from the germline V gene are SGDLS and YYNGEE. V gave up 1 base and J gave up 4 bases, with 12 bases separating them. The CDR3 runs 15 residues. CDR3 bases: TGTGCCAGCAGCGTAACCGGGACTGAGTACAATGAGCAGTTCTTC. It translates to CASSVTGTEYNEQFF.

This clonotype has just a few counts. CDR3 in amino acids: CASSPRQGGFEKLFF. Here the CDR3 DNA reads TGTGCCAGCAGCCCTCGGCAGGGGGGTTTTGAAAAACTGTTTTTT. The V gene is TRBV7-9, the J gene TRBJ1-4, with 7 bases matching TRBD1. Germline CDR1 is SEHNR and CDR2 is FQNEAQ (reference sequence). The junction had 10 bases not matched to a gene; V was cut back by 5 bases and J by 7 bases. This CDR3 has 15 amino acids.

The V call is TRBV5-3, the J call TRBJ2-7; no clear D. TRBV5-3 is noted as an ORF with a role that remains uncertain. The CDR3 is made up of 15 amino acids. V lost 8 bases to trimming and J lost 0 bases, with 18 bases between them. DNA of the CDR3: TGTGCCAGCAGCCCAAGGAGATTGAGCTCCTACGAGCAGTACTTC. Its translation: CASSPRRLSSYEQYF.

The rearrangement uses TRBV6-2 or TRBV6-3 and TRBJ2-3, with a tentative D call TRBD2 (5 bases). Trimming left V 1 base short and J 2 bases short, with 13 bases between. The CDR3 is 16 amino acids. The germline gives CDR1 MNHEY, CDR2 SVGEGT. In DNA form, the CDR3 reads TGTGCCAGCAGTTACTTGACTACAGCTCTCACAGATACGCAGTATTTT. This gives the protein CASSYLTTALTDTQYF.

The CDR3 DNA sequence: TGTGCCAGCAGAGGACTAGCGGGAGGTCCTTCAGGGGAGCTGTTTTTT. It is translated as CASRGLAGGPSGELFF. The rearrangement joins TRBV6-6 to TRBJ2-2, with 14 bases aligning to TRBD2. The CDR3 is made up of 16 amino acids. The V gene's germline CDR1 is MNHNY and CDR2 SVGAGI (reference sequence). The J segment lost 8 bases and the V segment lost 6 bases, leaving 8 bases of the junction unmatched.

The J gene is TRBJ2-7, the V gene TRBV2; D perhaps matches TRBD1 (6 bases). V dropped 1 base and J dropped 0 bases, with 7 bases sitting between them. The CDR3 runs to 14 residues. Germline V CDR1 and CDR2: SNHLY, FYNNEI. The CDR3 here is CASSEDRDSYEQYF. The CDR3 nucleotides are TGTGCCAGCAGTGAAGACAGGGACTCCTACGAGCAGTACTTC.

This sequence joins TRBV14 and TRBJ1-1; no firm D call. Germline lookup yields CDR1 SGHDN and CDR2 FVKESK. The CDR3 is made up of 12 amino acids. V was cut by 3 bases and J by 8 bases, with 10 bases left in between. The chain's CDR3 is CASSHLLGEAFF. DNA for the CDR3: TGTGCCAGCAGCCATCTGCTCGGGGAAGCTTTCTTT.

The V and J genes are TRBV5-5 and TRBJ1-6; 9 nucleotides agree with TRBD1. Trimming at V came to 4 bases and at J to 7 bases, leaving 3 bases not matched to a gene. The germline V gene encodes CDR1 SGHKS and CDR2 YYEKEE (reference sequence). The length of the CDR3 is 14 residues. In DNA form, the CDR3 reads TGTGCCAGCAGCGGGACAGGGTTCAATTCACCCCTCCACTTT. It specifies CASSGTGFNSPLHF.

Ten or more counts support this clonotype. As DNA, the CDR3 is TGTGCCAGCAGCTTGGGGAGGCTTCAGCCCCAGCATTTT. It yields the protein CASSLGRLQPQHF. The chain recombines TRBV7-6 with TRBJ1-5; D is ambiguous. Trimming shortened V by 3 bases and J by 6 bases, and 9 bases separated the two germline ends. The germline CDR1 and CDR2 sequences are SGHVS and FNYEAQ. CDR3 length: 13 residues.

The table lists this clonotype with a few counts. This chain uses TRBV7-2 with TRBJ1-1, with D maybe TRBD1 (5 bases). CDR3 length: 16 residues. V was shortened by 5 bases and J by 2 bases, with 18 bases between the two germline ends. CDR1 is SGHTA and CDR2 is FQGNSA in the germline V gene. The DNA for the CDR3 is TGTGCCAGCAGCCCATGGCTTCCGGGGGGAAACACTGAAGCTTTCTTT. Translated: CASSPWLPGGNTEAFF.

This chain connects TRBV12-3 or TRBV12-4 to TRBJ2-7, with 10 nucleotides matching TRBD1. V was clipped by 7 bases and J by 5 bases; unmatched bases: 8. The CDR3 loop spans 14 amino acids. CDR3 sequence: CASNSRTGGDEQYF. The CDR3 nucleotides read TGTGCCAGCAACTCTCGGACAGGGGGGGACGAGCAGTACTTC.

This clonotype was counted only a few times. J is TRBJ1-1 and V is TRBV7-2; D unresolved. From germline, CDR1 is SGHTA and CDR2 FQGNSA. The V end lost 2 bases, the J end lost 13 bases, and 35 bases lay between the germline ends. The CDR3 is made up of 19 amino acids. The CDR3 is CASSLLSLGPDPESGNDFF. In DNA form, the CDR3 reads TGTGCCAGCAGCTTATTATCTCTCGGACCTGACCCCGAGTCAGGAAATGATTTCTTT.

The J gene is TRBJ1-1, the V gene TRBV27, with D possibly TRBD1 on 6 matching bases. This CDR3 has 12 amino acids. Trimming pared 7 bases from V and 3 bases from J, leaving 9 bases between. The germline CDR1 and CDR2 sequences are MNHEY and SMNVEV (reference sequence). The CDR3 protein is CASMGADTEAFF. Written as DNA, the CDR3 is TGTGCCAGCATGGGGGCGGACACTGAAGCTTTCTTT.

V gene TRBV10-3 combines with J gene TRBJ2-6; D assignment may be TRBD1 or TRBD2 (5 bases each). The CDR3 has 15 amino acids. The germline gives CDR1 ENHRY, CDR2 SYGVKD. Trimming stripped 6 bases from V and 0 bases from J, with 9 bases between. CDR3 sequence: CAIRGTGSGANVLTF. CDR3 bases: TGTGCCATCAGGGGGACCGGCTCTGGGGCCAACGTCCTGACTTTC.

This clonotype was seen repeatedly, ten times or more. The chain has TRBV7-2 and TRBJ2-7, with TRBD2 identical over 8 bases. The CDR3 totals 15 residues. The V gene's germline CDR1 is SGHTA and CDR2 FQGNSA. The V segment lost 2 bases and the J segment 5 bases; nucleotides outside the gene matches: 8. CDR3 nucleotides: TGTGCCAGCAGCTTACGGGGGGGAGTTATCGACGAGCAGTACTTC. Its protein is CASSLRGGVIDEQYF.

This chain joins TRBV7-8 and TRBJ2-3, with D unresolved. From germline, CDR1 is SGHVS and CDR2 FQNEAQ. The CDR3 has 13 amino acids. Trimming shortened V by 5 bases and J by 4 bases, and 10 bases separated the two germline ends. CDR3 nucleotides: TGTGCCAGCAGCCCCTCGTTGGCAGATACGCAGTATTTT. It codes for CASSPSLADTQYF.

The chain joins TRBV12-3 or TRBV12-4 to TRBJ1-2; TRBD1 matches 11 bases. The CDR3 sequence is 14 residues long. The J segment lost 6 bases and the V segment lost 7 bases, leaving 7 bases of the junction unmatched. Written as DNA, the CDR3 is TGTGCCAGCAACCCGGACAGGGGGCTAAATGGCTACACCTTC. Amino acids: CASNPDRGLNGYTF.

V gene TRBV20-1 combines with J gene TRBJ1-5; the D is unclear. V lost 4 bases and J 1 base, leaving 14 bases between the germline ends. This CDR3 has 15 residues. Germline-derived CDR1 and CDR2 are DFQATT and SNEGSKA (reference sequence). The CDR3 coding sequence is TGCAGTGCTACAGACCGAACGACCAGCAATCAGCCCCAGCATTTT. This codes for CSATDRTTSNQPQHF.

This clonotype was found many times. The V gene is TRBV7-2, the J gene TRBJ1-1, with a possible D match to TRBD1 (6 bases). Germline lookup yields CDR1 SGHTA and CDR2 FQGNSA. Between the trimmed V and J ends, which lost 5 bases and 3 bases, there was a span of 22 bases. The CDR3 loop spans 17 amino acids. CDR3 in DNA: TGTGCCAGCAGCGACGACGGACAGTTCGGGTGGCACACTGAAGCTTTCTTT. It encodes CASSDDGQFGWHTEAFF.

This chain connects TRBV2 to TRBJ1-1; D is unclear. Trimming left V 6 bases short and J 1 base short, with 12 bases between. This CDR3 region has 14 residues. Per germline, CDR1 SNHLY and CDR2 FYNNEI. The CDR3: CASSLPPPNTEAFF. The CDR3 coding sequence is TGTGCCAGCAGCCTTCCACCTCCGAACACTGAAGCTTTCTTT.

V gene TRBV7-2 combines with J gene TRBJ1-2; D may be TRBD1 (5 bases). Germline CDR1 and CDR2: SGHTA and FQGNSA. CDR3 length equals 15 residues. Deletions cut 1 base from V and 2 bases from J, with 11 bases between. This CDR3 is CASSLVGPTNYGYTF. The CDR3 bases are TGTGCCAGCAGCTTAGTGGGACCCACAAACTATGGCTACACCTTC.

This clonotype appeared a few times. The chain carries TRBV7-9 and TRBJ2-5, with no clear D. Trimming shortened V by 5 bases and J by 0 bases, and 4 bases separated the two germline ends. Germline V gene data show CDR1 as SEHNR and CDR2 as FQNEAQ (reference sequence). The length of the CDR3 is 12 residues. The CDR3 loop reads CASSQNQETQYF. The CDR3 DNA is TGTGCCAGCAGCCAGAACCAAGAGACCCAGTACTTC.

The count of this clonotype is one. The chain is built from TRBV24-1 and TRBJ1-2; D is unclear. V was shortened by 2 bases and J by 6 bases, with 15 bases between the two germline ends. This CDR3 comprises 15 residues. Germline V gives CDR1 KGHDR, CDR2 SFDVKD. The DNA for the CDR3 is TGTGCCACCAGTGATTCTCGTTCAGGAACCAATGGCTACACCTTC. Its protein is CATSDSRSGTNGYTF.

The rearrangement uses TRBV20-1 and TRBJ1-1, with D unresolved. Germline lookup yields CDR1 DFQATT and CDR2 SNEGSKA (reference sequence). This CDR3 spans 11 amino acids. V was pared by 3 bases and J by 4 bases, with 6 bases between. The CDR3 bases are TGCAGTGCTAGGGGCCGCACTGAAGCTTTCTTT. This gives the protein CSARGRTEAFF.

The rearrangement joins TRBV29-1 to TRBJ2-7; D may correspond to TRBD1 or TRBD2 (5 bases each). Germline lookup yields CDR1 SQVTM and CDR2 ANQGSEA. CDR3 length equals 13 residues. V was shortened by 7 bases and J by 3 bases, with 16 bases between the two germline ends. The CDR3 here is CSAVWDGDYEQYF. CDR3 coding DNA: TGCAGCGCCGTTTGGGACGGGGACTACGAGCAGTACTTC.